This T cell receptor (beta chain) was observed in a study of control samples from healthy donors and cancer patients. Clones were sequenced by immunoSEQ multiplex PCR, and TCRdb holds only the in-frame ones, with some missing. This sample has 260,000 or so clones, with around 80% found just once. Germline V gene lookup returns CDR1 SGHRS and CDR2 YFSETQ. The CDR3 extends over 13 amino acids. V gave up 5 bases and J gave up 2 bases, with 11 bases separating them. The TCR sequence derives from a woman aged 60-75 years with lung cancer. The V call is TRBV5-1, the J call TRBJ2-7; D call uncertain. The sample taken for sequencing was PBMCs. The CDR3 nucleotides are TGCGCCAGCAGTAACACAGCTACCTACGAGCAGTACTTC. It codes for CASSNTATYEQYF.